The present T cell receptor (beta chain) was sequenced within a study of blood T cell repertoires in COVID-19. Study-wide background: The United States, Italy and Spain supplied acute and convalescent COVID-19 samples. Sample material is recorded as cDNA or gDNA derived from T cells, B-cell-depleted T cells, or PBMCs.

V was clipped by 4 bases and J by 5 bases; unmatched bases: 4. This CDR3 has 13 residues. Germline values: CDR1 MDHEN, CDR2 SYDVKM. As handled by the study authors: The assay estimated nucleated cells by amplifying reference gene primers. Sequenced by immunoSEQ multiplex PCR; TCRdb stores in-frame clones only, minus some. The D gene and trimming were derived from the DNA, and the V and J assignments and clone size from that table. The sample includes about 83,000 clones, 90% of them seen just once. This TCR was recovered from a woman aged 80 or over with active or convalescent COVID-19. The chain joins TRBV28 to TRBJ1-2; 7 bases fit TRBD1. Sequencing was done on a sample of peripheral blood. CDR3 region: CASSSPGQYGYTF. The CDR3, as DNA: TGTGCCAGCAGTTCCCCGGGACAGTATGGCTACACCTTC.